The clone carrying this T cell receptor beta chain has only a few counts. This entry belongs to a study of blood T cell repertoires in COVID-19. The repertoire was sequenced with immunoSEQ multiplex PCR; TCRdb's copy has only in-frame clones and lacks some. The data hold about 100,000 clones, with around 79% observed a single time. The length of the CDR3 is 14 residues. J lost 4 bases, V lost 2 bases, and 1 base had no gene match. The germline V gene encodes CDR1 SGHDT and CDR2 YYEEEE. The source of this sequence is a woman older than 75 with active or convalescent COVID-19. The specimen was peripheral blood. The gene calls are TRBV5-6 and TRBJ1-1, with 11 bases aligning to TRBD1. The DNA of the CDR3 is TGTGCCAGCAGCTTCGGGACAGGGGGCACTGAAGCTTTCTTT. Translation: CASSFGTGGTEAFF. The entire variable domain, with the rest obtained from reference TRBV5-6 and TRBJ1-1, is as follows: DAGVTQSPTHLIKTRGQQVTLRCSPKSGHDTVSWYQQALGQGPQFIFQYYEEEERQRGNFPDRFSGHQFPNYSSELNVNALLLGDSALYLCASSFGTGGTEAFFGQGTRLTVV.